The entry below describes one T cell receptor beta chain. These data are taken from a study of patients and donors after allogeneic stem cell transplantation. The CDR3 runs to 15 residues. The germline V gene encodes CDR1 SNHLY and CDR2 FYNNEI. V shed 8 bases and J shed 0 bases, with 14 bases lying between them. TCRdb used MiXCR to reprocess the RT-PCR reads, holding one entry per CDR3 protein. The repertoire has about 960,000 distinct CDR3 sequences, about a sixth of them found once; the top ten carry 6%. The sample comprised blood, either unsorted or a sorted T cell fraction (not recorded which). This clonotype was sampled from a human donor who was either an allogeneic HSCT recipient or a stem cell or donor lymphocyte infusion donor (not recorded which). It is not recorded whose cells these are; they may come from a transplant donor. The V call is TRBV2, the J call TRBJ2-1, with D unresolved. The CDR3 DNA is TGTGCCAGCTGGAGACGCCTGAGCTCCTACAATGAGCAGTTCTTC. It is translated as CASWRRLSSYNEQFF.